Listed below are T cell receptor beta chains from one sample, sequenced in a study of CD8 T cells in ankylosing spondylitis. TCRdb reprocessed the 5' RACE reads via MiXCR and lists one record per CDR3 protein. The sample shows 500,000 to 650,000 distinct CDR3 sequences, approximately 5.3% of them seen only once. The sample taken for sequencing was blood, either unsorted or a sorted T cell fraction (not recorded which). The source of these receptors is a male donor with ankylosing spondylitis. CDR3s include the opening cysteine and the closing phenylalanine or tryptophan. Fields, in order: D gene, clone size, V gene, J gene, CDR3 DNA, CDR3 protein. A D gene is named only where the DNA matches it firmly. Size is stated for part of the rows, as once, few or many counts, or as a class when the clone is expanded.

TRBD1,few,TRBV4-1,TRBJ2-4,TGCGCCAGCAGCCCCCCTGTAGGACAGGGGAGCAAAAACATTCAGTACTTC,CASSPPVGQGSKNIQYF
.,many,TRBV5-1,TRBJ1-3,TGCGCCAGCGGAACCGCGGACTATAACTCTGGAAACACCATATATTTT,CASGTADYNSGNTIYF
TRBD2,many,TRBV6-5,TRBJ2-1,TGTGCCAGCAGTTATAGCGGGGGGCCCTCGAATGAGCAGTTCTTC,CASSYSGGPSNEQFF
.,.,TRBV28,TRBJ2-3,TGTGCCAGCAGTTTATGGGCCGAGAAGTCAGATACGCAGTATTTT,CASSLWAEKSDTQYF
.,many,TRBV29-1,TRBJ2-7,TGCAGCGTTTGGGGAAATAGAGGCGAGCAGTACTTC,CSVWGNRGEQYF
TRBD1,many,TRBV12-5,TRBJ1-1,TGTGCCAGCGGACAGGGCACTGAAGCTTTCTTT,CASGQGTEAFF
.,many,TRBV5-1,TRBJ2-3,TGCGCCAGCAGCCCGGGGACATTCACAGATACGCAGTATTTT,CASSPGTFTDTQYF
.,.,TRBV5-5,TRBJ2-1,TGTGCCAGCAGCCCGGAAGGGGCCACCTACAATGAGCAGTTCTTC,CASSPEGATYNEQFF
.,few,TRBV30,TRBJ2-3,TGTGCCTGGGGGTGGTGGGCAGATACGCAGTATTTT,CAWGWWADTQYF
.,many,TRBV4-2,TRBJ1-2,TGTGCCAGCAGCCATCAGACTGGCGGCTACACCTTC,CASSHQTGGYTF
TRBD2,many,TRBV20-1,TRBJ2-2,TGCAGTGCTAAGGGACTAGAAGACACCGGGGAGCTGTTTTTT,CSAKGLEDTGELFF
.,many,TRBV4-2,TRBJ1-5,TGTGCCAGCAGCCAAGGATCGGGACGGAATCAGCCCCAGCATTTT,CASSQGSGRNQPQHF
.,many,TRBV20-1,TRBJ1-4,TGCAGTGCTAGAGATCTCTACCACGGGGGAGAGTGGGAAAAACTGTTTTTT,CSARDLYHGGEWEKLFF